The rows below give T cell receptor beta chains drawn from one sample of a study of blood T cell repertoires in COVID-19. TCRdb's copy holds only in-frame clones and misses some; the assay was immunoSEQ multiplex PCR. The sample yields a few hundred thousand clones, approximately 84% seen once. Specimen: peripheral blood. These TCRs come from a human donor in a cohort sampled during active COVID-19. Each CDR3 is given with its conserved first and last residue. A D gene is named only where the DNA matches it firmly. Some rows mark clone size as missing; the rest say once, few, many or name a class of expanded clone.

TRBJ1-6,TRBV6-5,NA,few,TGTGCCAGCAGTTACTCGTTTCAGGGGAGTGGTTCACCCCTCCACTTT,CASSYSFQGSGSPLHF
TRBJ2-5,TRBV14,NA,NA,TGTGCCAGCAGCCAAGATCGCGGATTGTACCAAGAGACCCAGTACTTC,CASSQDRGLYQETQYF
TRBJ2-7,TRBV6-1,TRBD1,once,TGTGCCAGCAGTGAATTTAACAGGGGGCTCCACACCCTGAAATCCTACGAGCAGTACTTC,CASSEFNRGLHTLKSYEQYF
TRBJ1-1,TRBV9,NA,NA,TGTGCCAGCCGAGAGGCCTCGAACACTGAAGCTTTCTTT,CASREASNTEAFF
TRBJ2-7,TRBV5-4,NA,NA,TGTGCCAGCAGCTTGGGACCAAACCGACGTTCGGGAAACGAGCAGTACTTC,CASSLGPNRRSGNEQYF
TRBJ2-7,TRBV6-5,TRBD2,NA,TGTGCCAGCAGGGGTAGCGGGGGCCTAAAGTACGAGCAGTACTTC,CASRGSGGLKYEQYF
TRBJ2-7,TRBV5-1,TRBD1,few,TGCGCCAGCAGCTTGTGGGACAGGGGAAACGAGCAGTACTTC,CASSLWDRGNEQYF
TRBJ1-2,TRBV6-5,NA,NA,TGTGCCAGCAGGACAGACTACTATGGCTACACCTTC,CASRTDYYGYTF
TRBJ2-7,TRBV20-1,TRBD2,NA,TGCAGTGCTGGTAGCGGGGGGGATGGGTACTTC,CSAGSGGDGYF
TRBJ2-5,TRBV5-1,NA,once,TGCGCCAGCAGCTTGTACTATGACCCACGGGGGGAGACCCAGTACTTC,CASSLYYDPRGETQYF
TRBJ2-7,TRBV3-1/TRBV3-2,NA,once,TGTGCCAGCACCCCCTCAACATGGAGTCTCTACGAGCAGTACTTC,CASTPSTWSLYEQYF
TRBJ2-2,TRBV5-6,NA,NA,TGTGCCAGCAGCTTTGAGGTAGCGTCCACCGGGGAGCTGTTTTTT,CASSFEVASTGELFF
TRBJ1-1,TRBV2,NA,few,TGTGCCAGCAGTCTGAAGACGACAGGGAACACTGAAGCTTTCTTT,CASSLKTTGNTEAFF
TRBJ2-3,TRBV10-2,TRBD2,NA,TGCGCCAGCAGTGAGGGACTAGCGGGAGGAACAGATACGCAGTATTTT,CASSEGLAGGTDTQYF
TRBJ2-7,TRBV27,TRBD1,NA,TGTGCCAGCAGAAAAAAGACAGGGGGTATTTACGAGCAGTACTTC,CASRKKTGGIYEQYF
TRBJ1-2,TRBV7-2,NA,NA,TGTGCCAGCAGCTCGGGGGGCTCCTACTATGGCTACACCTTC,CASSSGGSYYGYTF
TRBJ2-1,TRBV3-1/TRBV3-2,TRBD2,once,TGTGCCAGCGGACTAGCGCTAAATGAGCAGTTCTTC,CASGLALNEQFF
TRBJ2-3,TRBV13,TRBD2,NA,TGTGCCAGCAGCAGAGCGGGGGCCCTTCTCACAGATACGCAGTATTTT,CASSRAGALLTDTQYF
TRBJ2-7,TRBV5-6,TRBD2,NA,TGTGCCAGCAGCTACACGGGACTAGCGAGGACCTACGAGCAGTACTTC,CASSYTGLARTYEQYF
TRBJ2-5,TRBV19,TRBD2,NA,TGTGCCAGTAGCCCACTAGCGCGGTATGGAGAGACCCAGTACTTC,CASSPLARYGETQYF
TRBJ2-3,TRBV9,NA,NA,TGTGCCAGCAGCGTAGGGACGGGAACTAGCACAGATACGCAGTATTTT,CASSVGTGTSTDTQYF
TRBJ1-2,TRBV7-8,NA,NA,TGTGCCAGCAGCGACCGGGACAAGGCCGTTTTTTATGGCTACACCTTC,CASSDRDKAVFYGYTF
TRBJ2-1,TRBV27,NA,NA,TGTGCCAGCAGTTTACGTGGACAGTACAATGAGCAGTTCTTC,CASSLRGQYNEQFF
TRBJ1-5,TRBV5-6,NA,few,TGTGCCAGCAGCTTGGGACAGAGCAATCAGCCCCAGCATTTT,CASSLGQSNQPQHF
TRBJ2-7,TRBV5-6,NA,NA,TGTGCCAGCAGCTTAAACGGTGCTTCCTACGAGCAGTACTTC,CASSLNGASYEQYF
TRBJ2-2,TRBV5-1,TRBD2,NA,TGCGCCCGCCGCCGGGGGGGGGCGACCACGCGGACTAGCGGGAGGAGCACCGGGGAGCTGTTTTTT,CARRRGGATTRTSGRSTGELFF
TRBJ2-7,TRBV9,NA,NA,TGTGCCAGCAGCGTAGATGGACAGATCTACGAGCAGTACTTC,CASSVDGQIYEQYF
TRBJ2-1,TRBV9,TRBD1,NA,TGTGCCAGCAGCGTTTATAGCGGGACAGGGGATTACAATGAGCAGTTCTTC,CASSVYSGTGDYNEQFF
TRBJ1-4,TRBV6-1,TRBD1,NA,TGTGCCAGCAGTGACATCCGACAGGGTCGGGAAAAACTGTTTTTT,CASSDIRQGREKLFF
TRBJ2-7,TRBV18,TRBD1,NA,TGTGCCAGCTCAGGCTTAGGGACAGGGCTAGACGAGCAGTACTTC,CASSGLGTGLDEQYF
TRBJ2-5,TRBV5-6,TRBD2,NA,TGTGCCAGCAGCCCACCCCTGGCGGGGGGGCAAGAGACCCAGTACTTC,CASSPPLAGGQETQYF
TRBJ1-1,TRBV29-1,NA,few,TGCAGCGTTCGGGGGGGGAACGACCCTACACCAATGAACACTGAAGCTTTCTTT,CSVRGGNDPTPMNTEAFF
TRBJ1-4,TRBV19,NA,NA,TGTGCCCGCCACCTTTGGGCTCTGGGTGAAAAACTGTTTTTT,CARHLWALGEKLFF
TRBJ1-3,TRBV6-5,NA,NA,TGTGCCAGCAGTTACGCGGGCTCTGGAAACACCATATATTTT,CASSYAGSGNTIYF
TRBJ1-1,TRBV6-5,NA,NA,TGTGCCAGCAGTTACTCGCGCCCACCGGCGGGGACTGAAGCTTTCTTT,CASSYSRPPAGTEAFF
TRBJ2-7,TRBV4-3,NA,NA,TGCGCCAGCAGCCGAGGCGTGGACCAGGGGTCCTACGAGCAGTACTTC,CASSRGVDQGSYEQYF
TRBJ2-1,TRBV5-5,TRBD2,once,TGTGCCAGCAGCTTGAGCGGGGAAGAGCAGTTCTTC,CASSLSGEEQFF
TRBJ1-3,TRBV28,NA,NA,TGTGCCAGCAGTCCACTTGACACATTTTTCGGAAACACCATATATTTT,CASSPLDTFFGNTIYF
TRBJ2-7,TRBV6-2/TRBV6-3,TRBD1,NA,TGTGCCAGCAGCCGGGGTGTACAGGGGGGATACGAGCAGTACTTC,CASSRGVQGGYEQYF
TRBJ1-1,TRBV19,NA,NA,TGTGCCAGTAGTATTAATGTTGTGAACACTGAAGCTTTCTTT,CASSINVVNTEAFF
TRBJ2-7,TRBV19,TRBD1,NA,TGTGCCAGTAGCAACACCGGGACAGGGCACATGAACGAGCAGTACTTC,CASSNTGTGHMNEQYF
TRBJ2-3,TRBV5-1,TRBD1,NA,TGCGCCAGCAGCCGGGGACAGTTGGATACGCAGTATTTT,CASSRGQLDTQYF
TRBJ2-7,TRBV15,TRBD1,NA,TGTGCCACCAGACCGAACAGGGGGATTAGATACGAGCAGTACTTC,CATRPNRGIRYEQYF
TRBJ2-7,TRBV14,TRBD1,NA,TGTGCCAGCAGCCAGGGGACAGGGTCCTACGAGCAGTACTTC,CASSQGTGSYEQYF
TRBJ2-3,TRBV9,TRBD2,NA,TGTGCCAGCAGCCCCGCCTTGACCGGGGGGGGCACAGATACGCAGTATTTT,CASSPALTGGGTDTQYF
TRBJ2-5,TRBV29-1,NA,NA,TGCAGCGTTGGCGTTCAAGAGACCCAGTACTTC,CSVGVQETQYF
TRBJ2-5,TRBV14,NA,once,TGTGCCAGCAGCCAAGACCGGTGGTACCAAGAGACCCAGTACTTC,CASSQDRWYQETQYF
TRBJ2-3,TRBV11-2,TRBD1,NA,TGTGCCAGCAGCCTTCGACGGGACAGGGGTACGCAGTATTTT,CASSLRRDRGTQYF
TRBJ2-3,TRBV24-1,TRBD2,NA,TGTGCCACCAGTGATAGGCGGGGGGAGGGAGATACGCAGTATTTT,CATSDRRGEGDTQYF
TRBJ2-4,TRBV2,NA,NA,TGTGCCAGCAGTGAAACTGCAGGGAAGAACATTCAGTACTTC,CASSETAGKNIQYF
TRBJ1-6,TRBV5-1,NA,NA,TGCGCCAGCAGCTTGGCACCCGGGGTTGCAGATAATTCACCCCTCCACTTT,CASSLAPGVADNSPLHF
TRBJ2-5,TRBV6-5,NA,once,TGTGCCAGCAGTCCCGCAGGGAGGACTCAAGAGACCCAGTACTTC,CASSPAGRTQETQYF
TRBJ1-2,TRBV5-6,TRBD1,once,TGTGCCAGCAGCTTGGGGGACAGGGAGGCTAACTATGGCTACACCTTC,CASSLGDREANYGYTF
TRBJ1-2,TRBV3-1/TRBV3-2,TRBD1,NA,TGTGCCAGCAGCCAAGCGACAGGGCTCAACTATGGCTACACCTTC,CASSQATGLNYGYTF
TRBJ2-7,TRBV15,TRBD1,NA,TGTGCCACCAGCAGGAACCGGGACAGGGGCTACGAGCAGTACTTC,CATSRNRDRGYEQYF
TRBJ2-1,TRBV2,TRBD1,many,TGTGCCGTTCGGACAGGGAGCTCCTACAATGAGCAGTTCTTC,CAVRTGSSYNEQFF
TRBJ2-7,TRBV9,TRBD2,NA,TGTGCCAGCAGCCATTCGGGAGGGGGAGCCTACGAGCAGTACTTC,CASSHSGGGAYEQYF
TRBJ2-6,TRBV3-1/TRBV3-2,NA,NA,TGTGCCAGCAGCCAAATGACAGGGACTAGCTCTGGGGCCAACGTCCTGACTTTC,CASSQMTGTSSGANVLTF
TRBJ1-1,TRBV3-1/TRBV3-2,NA,NA,TGTGCCAGCAGCCCTCTGGTTGGGCAGAACACTGAAGCTTTCTTT,CASSPLVGQNTEAFF